This record covers a single T cell receptor beta chain. What it binds is not known. Treatment meaning: oral pan-JAK inhibitor, 5-10 mg twice daily. These data come from a study of CD8+ T cells in alopecia areata. From germline, CDR1 is SGDLS and CDR2 YYNGEE. V shed 2 bases and J shed 7 bases, with 13 bases lying between them. The CDR3 is 13 amino acids. Notes on the study in general: Lesional scalp, especially alopecia totalis/universalis, showed higher clonality than normal scalp.

Extracted from the samples, RNA was reverse transcribed into cDNA to serve as the sequencing template. Here immunoSEQ multiplex PCR was the method, and the copy in TCRdb shows in-frame clones only, minus some. Here the sample spans roughly 210,000 clones, less than 50% being singletons. The sequence was collected from a human donor with alopecia areata. This material consisted of CD4+ T cells sorted from blood, taken at approximately week 39, from a patient treated with tofacitinib. The chain is built from TRBV9 and TRBJ2-7; the D gene is possibly TRBD2 (5 bases). Here the CDR3 DNA reads TGTGCCAGCAGCGTGTTCACCACGGGGGAGCAGTACTTC. This codes for CASSVFTTGEQYF.